The 17 T cell receptor beta chains below all came from one sample that was sequenced in a study of CXCR3-negative and CXCR3-positive naive CD8 T cells. The study, taken as a whole, reports: In CXCR3-positive naive cells, the TRB CDR3s were more hydrophobic than in CXCR3-negative naive cells.

These receptors' antigens are unknown. Carrying UMI labels, the TRB cDNA libraries were prepared through 5' RACE. TCRdb reanalyzed the 5' RACE reads, giving one entry per CDR3 protein sequence and no DNA. In total, the table holds 150,000 or so distinct CDR3 sequences. Sequenced: naive CXCR3+ CD8+ T cells from blood. Subset indicated: CD45RO-CCR7+CD27+CD95- naive CD8+ T cells expressing CXCR3 (TNR3+). The source is a human donor in good health. Some clones in this sample may be carry-over from other donors' samples.

V gene TRBV6-2 or TRBV6-3 combines with J gene TRBJ2-7; TCRdb's D call, TRBD1, is unchecked because there is no DNA. Germline assignment: CDR1 MNHEY and CDR2 SVGEGT. This CDR3 spans 15 amino acids. The CDR3 sequence: CASSSPPWGLYEQYF.

The CDR3 loop is CASSPWSAHLSGANVLTF. The gene calls are TRBV25-1 and TRBJ2-6; TCRdb selects TRBD1, and the lack of DNA leaves this call unchecked. Germline-derived CDR1 and CDR2 are MGHDK and SYGVNS. The CDR3 is 18 amino acids.

The chain carries TRBV12-2 and TRBJ2-1. TRBV12-2 is a listed pseudogene. This CDR3 comprises 15 residues. The CDR3 loop is CASSLDTGLYNEQFF.

The chain is built from TRBV30 and TRBJ2-1. The CDR3 is 12 amino acids. Per germline, CDR1 GTSNPN and CDR2 SVGIG (reference sequence). CDR3 in amino acids: CAWSVPRNEQYF.

The rearrangement joins TRBV9 to TRBJ2-7. The CDR3 totals 15 residues. CDR1 and CDR2 (germline): SGDLS, YYNGEE. CDR3 sequence: CASSPVSGSSYEQYF.

The chain recombines TRBV5-1 with TRBJ2-1. Germline loops: CDR1 SGHRS, CDR2 YFSETQ. This CDR3 has 14 amino acids. Here the CDR3 reads CASSPEPPYNEQFF.

The chain joins TRBV28 to TRBJ2-2; TCRdb's assignment of TRBD2 cannot be checked, as there is no DNA. Germline assignment: CDR1 MDHEN and CDR2 SYDVKM. The CDR3 has 16 amino acids. This chain's CDR3 is CASSFRLAGGTGELFF.

The chain has TRBV29-1 and TRBJ1-1; as DNA is missing, the TRBD1 call by TCRdb cannot be tested. This CDR3 spans 14 amino acids. Germline V CDR1 and CDR2: SQVTM, ANQGSEA. CDR3 region: CSVVLSGGSSEAFF.

CDR3 sequence: CSARREGYEQYF. The chain has TRBV20-1 and TRBJ2-7. The CDR3 sequence is 12 residues long. Germline V gene sequence: CDR1 DFQATT, CDR2 SNEGSKA (reference sequence).

The V call is TRBV3-1, the J call TRBJ2-7; there is no DNA to check the TCRdb D call of TRBD1. CDR1 is LGHDT and CDR2 is YNNKEL in the germline V gene (reference sequence). The CDR3 loop spans 14 amino acids. The CDR3 sequence is CASIGTGPPYEQYF.

The chain has TRBV2 and TRBJ2-7; no DNA is available, so the TRBD1 call from TCRdb remains unchecked. The germline V gene encodes CDR1 SNHLY and CDR2 FYNNEI. CDR3 length equals 13 residues. The CDR3 is CANRGTDLAEQYF.

The rearrangement uses TRBV29-1 and TRBJ2-3; TCRdb reports TRBD2, a call that lacks DNA to check it against. This CDR3 spans 13 amino acids. Germline V gene data show CDR1 as SQVTM and CDR2 as ANQGSEA. The CDR3 here is CSVEGGADDTQYF.

V and J are TRBV20-1 and TRBJ2-1; the D call from TCRdb, TRBD1, cannot be confirmed without DNA. The CDR3 is 13 residues long. Germline CDR1 is DFQATT and CDR2 is SNEGSKA (reference sequence). CDR3 amino acids: CSATRGLNNEQFF.

V and J are TRBV28 and TRBJ2-5; TCRdb's D call, TRBD2, is unchecked because there is no DNA. The CDR3 has 19 residues. Germline CDR1 is MDHEN and CDR2 is SYDVKM. The CDR3 here is CASSSRTAGGLWGQETQYF.

The CDR3 is CASSLIQNAGNTIYF. The chain is built from TRBV28 and TRBJ1-3. The CDR3 length is 15 residues. The germline CDR1 and CDR2 sequences are MDHEN and SYDVKM. The full variable domain, with the rest looked up from reference TRBV28 and TRBJ1-3, is DVKVTQSSRYLVKRTGEKVFLECVQDMDHENMFWYRQDPGLGLRLIYFSYDVKMKEKGDIPEGYSVSREKKERFSLILESASTNQTSMYLCASSLIQNAGNTIYFGEGSWLTVV.

The rearrangement joins TRBV21-1 to TRBJ2-7; TCRdb reports TRBD2, a call that lacks DNA to check it against. TRBV21-1 is annotated as a pseudogene. The CDR3 extends over 14 amino acids. CDR3: CASSSAGGFYEQYF.

This rearrangement joins TRBV27 to TRBJ2-2. This CDR3 is built from 13 residues. The germline V gene has CDR1 MNHEY and CDR2 SMNVEV (reference sequence). The CDR3 is CASSLPNTGELFF.